The 5 T cell receptor beta chains reported below all come from one sample, sequenced in a study of T cell repertoires in cytomegalovirus infection. These receptors' antigens are unknown. One entry per CDR3 protein results from TCRdb running MiXCR on the reads. The profile shows 750,000 to 950,000 distinct CDR3 sequences, around 29% of them singletons. The source was cultured CD8+ T cells from PBMCs, collected from culture after CMV antigen stimulation. The source of these receptors is a human donor in good health (CMV status not recorded). Some clones in this sample may be carry-over from other donors' samples.

V usage is TRBV20-1 and J usage is TRBJ2-1; a possible D gene is TRBD2 (5 bases). The CDR3 runs to 13 residues. Germline CDR1 is DFQATT and CDR2 is SNEGSKA (reference sequence). V dropped 0 bases and J dropped 5 bases, with 8 bases sitting between them. CDR3 coding DNA: TGCAGTGCTAGAGACGGGGTTCACAATGAGCAGTTCTTC. This sequence encodes CSARDGVHNEQFF.

This clonotype was counted between two and nine times. The chain links TRBV19 to TRBJ1-1, with a weak D call TRBD1 (5 bases). The CDR3 extends over 14 amino acids. In germline, CDR1 is LNHDA, CDR2 SQIVND (reference sequence). Trimming took off 3 bases at V and 2 bases at J, with 10 bases between the two ends. CDR3 residues: CASSISGLNTEAFF. The DNA of the CDR3 is TGTGCCAGTAGTATTTCGGGACTAAACACTGAAGCTTTCTTT.

This chain joins TRBV6-6 and TRBJ1-1, with TRBD1 matching 9 bases. In germline, CDR1 is MNHNY, CDR2 SVGAGI (reference sequence). The CDR3 runs to 14 residues. V was pared by 7 bases and J by 0 bases, with 3 bases of the junction left unmatched. The CDR3 region is CASTGTGMNTEAFF. Here the CDR3 DNA reads TGTGCCAGCACCGGGACAGGGATGAACACTGAAGCTTTCTTT.

The chain uses TRBV7-3 and TRBJ2-3, with D uncertain. Germline CDR1 SGHTA, CDR2 FQGTGA. V shed 5 bases and J shed 0 bases, with 12 bases lying between them. The CDR3 has 15 amino acids. CDR3 sequence reads: CASSPSSSSTDTQYF. In DNA form, the CDR3 reads TGTGCCAGCAGCCCCTCGAGTAGCAGCACAGATACGCAGTATTTT.

The chain links TRBV5-8 to TRBJ2-6; a possible D gene is TRBD2 (6 bases). Trimming removed 4 bases at V and 0 bases at J, with 14 bases between. Germline V lookup: CDR1 SGHTS, CDR2 YDEGEE. The CDR3 runs 17 residues. CDR3 nucleotides: TGTGCCAGCAGCAAAAGTGCGGGAAGCTCTGGGGCCAACGTCCTGACTTTC. This sequence encodes CASSKSAGSSGANVLTF.